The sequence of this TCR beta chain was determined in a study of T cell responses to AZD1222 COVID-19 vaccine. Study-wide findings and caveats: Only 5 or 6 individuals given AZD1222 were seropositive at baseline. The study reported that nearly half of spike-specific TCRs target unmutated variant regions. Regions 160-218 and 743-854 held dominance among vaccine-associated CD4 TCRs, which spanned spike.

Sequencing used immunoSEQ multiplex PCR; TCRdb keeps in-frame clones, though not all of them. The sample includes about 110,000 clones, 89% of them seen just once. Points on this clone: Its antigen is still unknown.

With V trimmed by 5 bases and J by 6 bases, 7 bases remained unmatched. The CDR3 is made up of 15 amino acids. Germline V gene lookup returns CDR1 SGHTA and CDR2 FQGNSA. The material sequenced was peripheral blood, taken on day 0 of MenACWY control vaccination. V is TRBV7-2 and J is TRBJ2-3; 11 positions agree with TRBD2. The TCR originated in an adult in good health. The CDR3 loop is CASSISGGAGDTQYF. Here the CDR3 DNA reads TGTGCCAGCAGCATTAGCGGGGGGGCCGGGGATACGCAGTATTTT.